This T cell receptor beta chain came from a study of graft-versus-host responses after intestinal transplantation. Study-wide background: Tacrolimus plus steroids were given to all recipients for about 3 years, preceded by anti-thymocyte globulin induction. Study findings and constraints: Patients who carried graft-donor T cell macrochimerism also had high graft-versus-host to host-versus-graft clonal ratios in their allografts. Some GvH clones appeared in ileal mucosa or blood before recipient bone marrow. Early post-transplant HvG declines tracked with peak circulating GvH clone levels.

Trimming left V 2 bases short and J 8 bases short, with 13 bases between. There are 13 residues in the CDR3. Germline-derived CDR1 and CDR2 are SGHRS and YFSETQ. In the case of this clone: The antigen is undetermined.

Clones were sequenced by immunoSEQ multiplex PCR, and TCRdb holds only the in-frame ones, with some missing. The data hold some 130,000 clones, with roughly 91% observed a single time. This receptor was identified in a human donor who received an intestinal transplant. This material consisted of unstimulated CD4+ T cells sorted from spleen or lymph node cells, taken before intestinal transplant. This chain joins TRBV5-1 and TRBJ1-1, with D tentatively TRBD1 (5 bases). CDR3 sequence reads: CASSFQGMGEAFF. As DNA, the CDR3 is TGCGCCAGCAGCTTCCAGGGAATGGGGGAAGCTTTCTTT.